Sequencing of this T cell receptor (beta chain) was carried out in a study of T cells in Graves' hyperthyroidism and ophthalmopathy. Between the trimmed V and J ends, which lost 5 bases and 2 bases, there was a span of 21 bases. CDR1 and CDR2 from the germline V gene are SNHLY and FYNNEI. CDR3 length: 18 amino acids. It was RNA transcripts that yielded the amplified TCR beta CDR3 regions. Researchers ran a first-round RT-PCR on the TCR CDR3 using the HTBI primer set. TCRdb re-called the multiplex PCR reads through MiXCR, storing one row per CDR3 protein. Here the sample spans roughly 580,000 distinct CDR3 sequences, about half being singletons. Over 18 months, lack of ophthalmopathy progression marked Graves' hyperthyroidism as stable. Orbital computed tomography and thyroid ultrasound, together with serum TRAb and thyroxine and clinical symptoms, were used for diagnoses. Study findings and constraints: Blood also held most thyroid clonotypes expanded beyond 0.001. Ophthalmopathy was separated from stable hyperthyroidism by a 13 V-J model.

As regards this clonotype: Its antigen is not identified.

This sequence joins TRBV2 and TRBJ1-4; no definite D call. This receptor was identified in a woman in her late teens or twenties with Graves' hyperthyroidism. The sample was peripheral blood or thyroid tissue (not recorded which). The CDR3 DNA reads TGTGCCAGCAGTTTATTTCAGGCCGGCCTGAGCACTAATGAAAAACTGTTTTTT. It codes for CASSLFQAGLSTNEKLFF.